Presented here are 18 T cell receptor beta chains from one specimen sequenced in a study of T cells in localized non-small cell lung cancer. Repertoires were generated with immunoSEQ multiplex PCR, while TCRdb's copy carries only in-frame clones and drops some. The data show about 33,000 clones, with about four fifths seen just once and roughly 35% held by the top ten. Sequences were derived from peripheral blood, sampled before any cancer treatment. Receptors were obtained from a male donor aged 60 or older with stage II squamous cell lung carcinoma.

CDR3: CASSISERDTDTQYF. The CDR3 nucleotides are TGTGCCAGTAGTATATCGGAGCGGGACACAGATACGCAGTATTTT. The genes are TRBV19 and TRBJ2-3; TRBD2 matches 7 bases. The CDR3 has 15 residues. Germline CDR1 is LNHDA and CDR2 is SQIVND (reference sequence). The junction had 4 bases not matched to a gene; V was cut back by 2 bases and J by 2 bases.

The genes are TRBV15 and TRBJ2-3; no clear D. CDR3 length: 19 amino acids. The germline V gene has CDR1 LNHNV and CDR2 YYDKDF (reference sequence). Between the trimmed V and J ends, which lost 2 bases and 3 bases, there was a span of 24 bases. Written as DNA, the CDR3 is TGTGCCACCAGCAGACCCCACATGGGGTTGAGCCTCGAGACAGATACGCAGTATTTT. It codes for CATSRPHMGLSLETDTQYF.

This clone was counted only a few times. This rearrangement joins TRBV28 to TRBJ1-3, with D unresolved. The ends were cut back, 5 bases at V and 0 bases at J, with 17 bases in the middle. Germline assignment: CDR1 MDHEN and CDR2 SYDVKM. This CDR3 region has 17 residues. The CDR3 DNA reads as TGTGCCAGCAGTGGTGGTGGGTCGATCAGCTCTGGAAACACCATATATTTT. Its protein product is CASSGGGSISSGNTIYF.

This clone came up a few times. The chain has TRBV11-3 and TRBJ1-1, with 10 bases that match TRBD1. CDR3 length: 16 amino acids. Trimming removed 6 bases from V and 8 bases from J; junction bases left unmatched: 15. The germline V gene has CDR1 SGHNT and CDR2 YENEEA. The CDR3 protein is CASSFAGGQGSTEAFF. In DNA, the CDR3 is TGTGCCAGCAGTTTTGCAGGGGGACAGGGGTCCACCGAAGCTTTCTTT.

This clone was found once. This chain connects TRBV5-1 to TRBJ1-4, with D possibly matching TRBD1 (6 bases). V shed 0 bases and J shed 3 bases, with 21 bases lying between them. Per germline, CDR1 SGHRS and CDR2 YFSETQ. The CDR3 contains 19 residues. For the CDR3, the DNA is TGCGCCAGCAGCTTGGGAGGGACATTCCCGCTGGCGCCTAATGAAAAACTGTTTTTT. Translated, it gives CASSLGGTFPLAPNEKLFF.

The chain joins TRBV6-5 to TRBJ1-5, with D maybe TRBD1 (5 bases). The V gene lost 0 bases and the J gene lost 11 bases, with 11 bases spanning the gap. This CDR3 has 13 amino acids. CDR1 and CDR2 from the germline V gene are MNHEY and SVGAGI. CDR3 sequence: CASSYSRTQAQHF. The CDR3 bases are TGTGCCAGCAGTTACTCGAGGACACAGGCCCAGCATTTT.

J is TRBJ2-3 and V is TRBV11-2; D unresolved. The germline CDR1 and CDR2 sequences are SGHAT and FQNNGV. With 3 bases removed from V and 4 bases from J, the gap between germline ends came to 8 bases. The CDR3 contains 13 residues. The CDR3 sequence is CASSLWRADTQYF. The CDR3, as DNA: TGTGCCAGCAGCTTGTGGCGAGCAGATACGCAGTATTTT.

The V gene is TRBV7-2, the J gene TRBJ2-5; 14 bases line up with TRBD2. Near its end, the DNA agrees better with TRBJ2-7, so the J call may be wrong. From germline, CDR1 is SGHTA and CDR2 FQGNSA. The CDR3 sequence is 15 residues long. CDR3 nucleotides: TGTGCCAGCAGCATTAACGGACTAGCGGGAGGCGAGCAGTACTTC. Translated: CASSINGLAGGEQYF.

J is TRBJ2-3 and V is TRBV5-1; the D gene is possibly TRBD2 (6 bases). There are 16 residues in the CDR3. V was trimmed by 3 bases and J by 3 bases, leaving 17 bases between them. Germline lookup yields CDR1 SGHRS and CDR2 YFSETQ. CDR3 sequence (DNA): TGCGCCAGCAGCTCTTCATCCGGGAGACTGACAGATACGCAGTATTTT. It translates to CASSSSSGRLTDTQYF.

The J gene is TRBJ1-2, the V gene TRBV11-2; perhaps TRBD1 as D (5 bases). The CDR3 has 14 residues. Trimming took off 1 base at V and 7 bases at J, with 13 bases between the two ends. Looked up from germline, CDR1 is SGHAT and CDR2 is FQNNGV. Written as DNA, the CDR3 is TGTGCCAGCAGCTTAGGAGGGACTAGAAGTGGCTACACCTTC. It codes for CASSLGGTRSGYTF.

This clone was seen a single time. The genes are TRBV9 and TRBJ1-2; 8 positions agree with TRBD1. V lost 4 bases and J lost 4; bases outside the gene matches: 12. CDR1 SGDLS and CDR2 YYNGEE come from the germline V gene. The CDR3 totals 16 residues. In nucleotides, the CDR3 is TGTGCCAGCAGCTCATCGGGACAGGACAGAGGCTATGGCTACACCTTC. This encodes CASSSSGQDRGYGYTF.

The CDR3 loop reads CASSPGQNLAKNIQYF. The CDR3 DNA follows: TGTGCCAGCAGCCCGGGACAGAATCTAGCCAAAAACATTCAGTACTTC. V is TRBV7-2 and J is TRBJ2-4, with TRBD1 identical over 7 bases. This CDR3 contains 16 residues. The junction had 7 bases not matched to a gene; V was cut back by 5 bases and J by 0 bases. CDR1 is SGHTA and CDR2 is FQGNSA in the germline V gene. Looking up the rest from reference TRBV7-2 and TRBJ2-4 gives the full variable domain: GAGVSQSPSNKVTEKGKDVELRCDPISGHTALYWYRQSLGQGLEFLIYFQGNSAPDKSGLPSDRFSAERTGGSVSTLTIQRTQQEDSAVYLCASSPGQNLAKNIQYFGAGTRLSVL.

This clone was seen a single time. In nucleotides, the CDR3 is TGCGCCAGCAGCTTGGCCGGTTCCGATTTTCCTAGCACAGATACGCAGTATTTT. Translating gives CASSLAGSDFPSTDTQYF. The chain employs TRBV5-1 and TRBJ2-3; D is ambiguous. The CDR3 is 18 amino acids. Per the germline V gene, CDR1 is SGHRS and CDR2 is YFSETQ. V lost 0 bases, J lost 0 bases, and 17 bases lay in between.

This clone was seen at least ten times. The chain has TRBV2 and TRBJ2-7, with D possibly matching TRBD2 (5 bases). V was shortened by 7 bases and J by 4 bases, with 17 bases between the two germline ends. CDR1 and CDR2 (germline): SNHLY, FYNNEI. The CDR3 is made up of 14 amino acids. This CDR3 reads CASKRSGLTYEQYF. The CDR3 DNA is TGTGCCAGCAAGCGGTCCGGTCTTACTTACGAGCAGTACTTC.

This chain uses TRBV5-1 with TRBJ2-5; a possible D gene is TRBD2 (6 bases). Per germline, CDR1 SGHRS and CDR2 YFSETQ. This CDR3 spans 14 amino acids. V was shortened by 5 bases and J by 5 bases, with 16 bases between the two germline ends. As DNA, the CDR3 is TGCGCCAGCAGATTGTTAATCGGGACTGAGACCCAGTACTTC. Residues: CASRLLIGTETQYF.

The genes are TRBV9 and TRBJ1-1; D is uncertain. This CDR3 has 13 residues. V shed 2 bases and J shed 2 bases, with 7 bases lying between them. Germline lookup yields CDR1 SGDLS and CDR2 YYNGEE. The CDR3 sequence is CASSVGSNTEAFF. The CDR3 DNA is TGTGCCAGCAGCGTCGGCAGTAACACTGAAGCTTTCTTT.

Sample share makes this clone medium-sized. The CDR3 is CASSEEPGTGSPLHF. In DNA, the CDR3 is TGTGCCAGCAGTGAAGAACCAGGGACGGGCTCACCCCTCCACTTT. This rearrangement joins TRBV2 to TRBJ1-6, with D perhaps matching TRBD1 (5 bases). This CDR3 spans 15 amino acids. Between the trimmed V and J ends, which lost 1 base and 10 bases, there was a span of 14 bases. CDR1 SNHLY and CDR2 FYNNEI come from the germline V gene.

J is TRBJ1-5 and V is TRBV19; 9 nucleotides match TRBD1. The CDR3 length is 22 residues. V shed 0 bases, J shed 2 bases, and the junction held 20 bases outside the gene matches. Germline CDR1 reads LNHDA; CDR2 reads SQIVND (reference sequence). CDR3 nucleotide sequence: TGTGCCAGTAGTATAGATCTGCCCCGTGGGGGACAGGGCCTTTCTGGCAATCAGCCCCAGCATTTT. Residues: CASSIDLPRGGQGLSGNQPQHF. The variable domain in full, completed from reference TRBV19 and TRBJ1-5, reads DGGITQSPKYLFRKEGQNVTLSCEQNLNHDAMYWYRQDPGQGLRLIYYSQIVNDFQKGDIAEGYSVSREKKESFPLTVTSAQKNPTAFYLCASSIDLPRGGQGLSGNQPQHFGDGTRLSIL.